Shown below are 10 T cell receptor beta chains from a single sample sequenced in a study of shared clonotypes between healthy human individuals. Assay: immunoSEQ multiplex PCR; the TCRdb copy retains only in-frame clones and omits some. This sample has roughly 850,000 clones, with just over 95% found just once. Naive CD8 cells were CD45RO-negative, positively selected for CCR7, excluding terminally differentiated effector memory CD45RA+ cells. Sequencing input: naive CD8+ T cells sorted from blood. Receptors were obtained from a man aged 30-40 years in good health.

The chain is built from TRBV5-4 and TRBJ2-1; 7 nucleotides agree with TRBD2. The CDR3 is made up of 15 amino acids. Per germline, CDR1 SGHNT and CDR2 YYREEE (reference sequence). J was trimmed by 0 bases and V by 4 bases; bases with no gene match: 4. This CDR3 reads CASSRSGSSYNEQFF. CDR3 DNA sequence: TGTGCCAGCAGCCGTAGCGGGTCCTCCTACAATGAGCAGTTCTTC. The full variable domain, with the rest looked up from reference TRBV5-4 and TRBJ2-1, is ETGVTQSPTHLIKTRGQQVTLRCSSQSGHNTVSWYQQALGQGPQFIFQYYREEENGRGNFPPRFSGLQFPNYSSELNVNALELDDSALYLCASSRSGSSYNEQFFGPGTRLTVL.

This clone is a singleton in its sample. Other DNA sequences in the same sample also yield this CDR3. The chain uses TRBV5-1 and TRBJ2-5, with no clear D. Trimming cost V 0 bases and J 0 bases, with 6 bases left between them. Per the germline V gene, CDR1 is SGHRS and CDR2 is YFSETQ. The CDR3 is 14 amino acids. CDR3 residues: CASSLAGNQETQYF. In DNA, the CDR3 is TGCGCCAGCAGCTTGGCTGGGAACCAAGAGACCCAGTACTTC. Variable domain in full (rest from reference TRBV5-1 and TRBJ2-5): KAGVTQTPRYLIKTRGQQVTLSCSPISGHRSVSWYQQTPGQGLQFLFEYFSETQRNKGNFPGRFSGRQFSNSRSEMNVSTLELGDSALYLCASSLAGNQETQYFGPGTRLLVL.

The chain has TRBV15 and TRBJ1-2, with a possible D match to TRBD1 (5 bases). Germline CDR1 reads LNHNV; CDR2 reads YYDKDF (reference sequence). Trimming cost V 5 bases and J 0 bases, with 13 bases left between them. This CDR3 is 15 amino acids long. CDR3: CATSEPGGANYGYTF. CDR3 bases: TGTGCCACCAGCGAACCGGGGGGAGCTAACTATGGCTACACCTTC.

This rearrangement joins TRBV19 to TRBJ2-1, with 12 bases fitting TRBD2. The CDR3 is 16 residues long. V trimming: 1 base; J trimming: 8 bases; junction bases outside the gene matches: 6. CDR1 is LNHDA, CDR2 SQIVND, per germline (reference sequence). Here the CDR3 reads CASSIGTSGIWDEQFF. The CDR3 DNA follows: TGTGCCAGTAGTATAGGGACTAGCGGGATTTGGGATGAGCAGTTCTTC. The full variable domain, in which reference TRBV19 and TRBJ2-1 provide the parts outside the CDR3, is DGGITQSPKYLFRKEGQNVTLSCEQNLNHDAMYWYRQDPGQGLRLIYYSQIVNDFQKGDIAEGYSVSREKKESFPLTVTSAQKNPTAFYLCASSIGTSGIWDEQFFGPGTRLTVL.

The chain is built from TRBV4-3 and TRBJ2-3; 10 nucleotides match TRBD2. V lost 0 bases and J lost 14; bases outside the gene matches: 17. The CDR3 consists of 17 residues. Germline V gene data show CDR1 as LGHNA and CDR2 as YSLEER. The DNA of the CDR3 is TGCGCCAGCAGCCAAGATCATACTAGCGGGATGGGGGACGCTTGGTATTTT. It codes for CASSQDHTSGMGDAWYF.

The chain is built from TRBV28 and TRBJ2-2; a possible D gene is TRBD2 (6 bases). V lost 6 bases and J lost 3, with 11 bases in between. Germline-derived CDR1 and CDR2 are MDHEN and SYDVKM. This CDR3 has 14 amino acids. The CDR3 DNA follows: TGTGCCAGCAGCCTAGCGTGGGACACCGGGGAGCTGTTTTTT. Protein sequence: CASSLAWDTGELFF.

This clone was detected only once. Other DNA variants within this sample encode the same CDR3. The chain employs TRBV5-1 and TRBJ2-1, with TRBD2 as a possible D gene (5 bases). CDR3 length: 14 residues. Germline values: CDR1 SGHRS, CDR2 YFSETQ. V was pared by 0 bases and J by 5 bases, with 9 bases between. DNA of the CDR3: TGCGCCAGCAGCTTGGCCAGAGCGGACAATGAGCAGTTCTTC. Protein: CASSLARADNEQFF.

This chain links TRBV7-8 with TRBJ2-3; D is possibly TRBD2 (6 bases). The ends were cut back, 5 bases at V and 4 bases at J, with 19 bases in the middle. Germline CDR1 and CDR2: SGHVS and FQNEAQ. The CDR3 has 16 amino acids. CDR3 nucleotide sequence: TGTGCCAGCAGCGTAGGGACTCAGGGTTGGGCAGATACGCAGTATTTT. The encoded protein is CASSVGTQGWADTQYF.

As regards this clone: At one of its ends the junction is not consistent with the germline gene, which may arise from a read error. This rearrangement joins TRBV27 to TRBJ2-1, with 8 bases identical to TRBD2. This CDR3 has 15 amino acids. CDR1 and CDR2 from the germline V gene are MNHEY and SMNVEV (reference sequence). CDR3: CASSLSTGGLHEQFF. The CDR3 nucleotides are TGTGCCAGTAGTTTATCGACGGGAGGGCTCCATGAGCAGTTCTTC.

J is TRBJ2-2 and V is TRBV14; the D is unclear. From germline, CDR1 is SGHDN and CDR2 FVKESK. V lost 2 bases to trimming and J lost 7 bases, with 8 bases between them. The CDR3 loop spans 13 amino acids. The CDR3 DNA reads as TGTGCCAGCAGCCAATTTAACGTCGGGGAGCTGTTTTTT. As protein: CASSQFNVGELFF.